This note documents a single T cell receptor (beta chain) sequence. Its antigen remains unknown. The sample is drawn from a study of shared clonotypes between healthy human individuals. For the study at large: CD8 memory received one plate per donor, CD8 naive two, CD4 memory three and CD4 naive three.

CDR1 is MNHNY, CDR2 SVGAGI, per germline (reference sequence). CDR3 length equals 14 residues. V lost 8 bases to trimming and J lost 5 bases, with 16 bases between them. Findings and caveats of the study: Approximately 5.3% was the fraction of naive CD4 clonotypes found shared across a few donors.

Sorted-subset replicate PCR reactions were performed with around 210 ng DNA, corresponding to roughly 27,000 T cell genomes. Original methodology: Because ImmunoSEQ provided only junction sequences with no quality scores, the filtering differed. Sequencing used immunoSEQ multiplex PCR; TCRdb keeps in-frame clones, though not all of them. The DNA was the basis for D and trimming; V, J and clone size are from that table. The sample has some 2,100,000 clones, 95% seen once. This clonotype originated in a man aged 18 to 29 in good health. Sequenced sample: naive CD4+ T cells sorted from blood. As for subset: CD45RA+ positively selected. The gene calls are TRBV6-6 and TRBJ2-1, with D possibly being TRBD1 (6 bases). The CDR3, as DNA: TGTGCCAGCGGCGCGCTAGGGACAAACAATGAGCAGTTCTTC. Translating it yields CASGALGTNNEQFF.